This is a list of T cell receptor beta chains from one sample in a study of molecular identifiers for immune sequencing clone quantification. Via MiXCR, TCRdb re-called the PCR reads, giving one row per CDR3 protein. Here the sample spans about 510,000 distinct CDR3 sequences, around 23% being singletons. The sample was naive CD8+ T cells from blood, with Jurkat cell RNA spiked in. These receptors all come from a human donor in good health. Some libraries in this study had Jurkat cell RNA spiked in. Both conserved end residues are part of each CDR3.

j_call v_call cdr3_aa
TRBJ2-1 TRBV7-9 CASREASGPYNEQFF
TRBJ2-3 TRBV7-3 CASSSAQGSTDTQYF
TRBJ1-1 TRBV7-2 CASSLTGQTNTEAFF
TRBJ2-5 TRBV9 CASSISGSSKETQYF
TRBJ2-7 TRBV6-2/TRBV6-3 CASSYSRQASSYEQYF
TRBJ1-6 TRBV7-9 CASSLVTDRQGYGSPLHF
TRBJ2-7 TRBV10-3 CAISGGSYEQYF
TRBJ2-3 TRBV15 CATSRVRFDTQYF
TRBJ2-3 TRBV14 CASSRRNRDYRTDTQYF
TRBJ2-7 TRBV6-2/TRBV6-3 CASSYEAGTYEQYF
TRBJ2-1 TRBV29-1 CSADNRTAEQFF
TRBJ1-1 TRBV3-1 CASSQKANDVSAFF
TRBJ1-1 TRBV23-1 CASSQSRNTEAFF